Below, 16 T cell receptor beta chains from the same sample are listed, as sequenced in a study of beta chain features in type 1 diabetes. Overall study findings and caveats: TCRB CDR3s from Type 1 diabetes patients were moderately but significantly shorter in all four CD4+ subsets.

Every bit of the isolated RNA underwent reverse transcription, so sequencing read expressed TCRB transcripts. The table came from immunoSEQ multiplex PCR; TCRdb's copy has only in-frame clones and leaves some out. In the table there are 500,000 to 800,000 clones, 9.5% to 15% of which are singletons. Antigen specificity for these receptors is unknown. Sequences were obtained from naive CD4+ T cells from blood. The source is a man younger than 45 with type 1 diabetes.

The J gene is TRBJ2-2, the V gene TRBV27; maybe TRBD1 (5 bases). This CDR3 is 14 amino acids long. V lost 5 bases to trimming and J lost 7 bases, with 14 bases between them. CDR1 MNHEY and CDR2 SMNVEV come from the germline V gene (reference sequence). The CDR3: CASSLSREVGELFF. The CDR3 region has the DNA TGTGCCAGCAGTCTCTCCAGGGAAGTCGGGGAGCTGTTTTTT.

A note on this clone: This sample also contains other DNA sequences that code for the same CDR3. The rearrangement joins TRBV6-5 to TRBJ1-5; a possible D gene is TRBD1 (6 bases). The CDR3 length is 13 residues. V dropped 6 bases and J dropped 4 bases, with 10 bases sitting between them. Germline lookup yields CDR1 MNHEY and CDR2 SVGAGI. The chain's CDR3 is CASSGTGNQPQHF. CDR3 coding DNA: TGTGCCAGCAGCGGCACAGGGAATCAGCCCCAGCATTTT.

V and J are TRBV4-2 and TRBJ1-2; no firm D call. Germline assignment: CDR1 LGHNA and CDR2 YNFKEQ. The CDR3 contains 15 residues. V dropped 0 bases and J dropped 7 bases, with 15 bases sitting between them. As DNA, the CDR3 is TGTGCCAGCAGCCAAGATTGGGAAGGAGGCTCTGGCTACACCTTC. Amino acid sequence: CASSQDWEGGSGYTF.

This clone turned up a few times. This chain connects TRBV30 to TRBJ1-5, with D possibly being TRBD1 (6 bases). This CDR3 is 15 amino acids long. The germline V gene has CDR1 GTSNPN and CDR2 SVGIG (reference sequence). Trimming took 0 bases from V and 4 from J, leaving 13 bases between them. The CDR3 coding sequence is TGTGCCTGGAGTGTCGGGGACACCTTTAATCAGCCCCAGCATTTT. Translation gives CAWSVGDTFNQPQHF.

CDR3 region: CASSHDSGANIQYF. The CDR3, as DNA: TGTGCCAGCAGCCACGACAGCGGAGCTAACATTCAGTACTTC. The rearrangement joins TRBV7-9 to TRBJ2-4; D is perhaps TRBD1 or TRBD2 (5 bases each). The CDR3 length is 14 residues. Trimming pared 5 bases from V and 7 bases from J, leaving 15 bases between. Germline V CDR1 and CDR2: SEHNR, FQNEAQ (reference sequence).

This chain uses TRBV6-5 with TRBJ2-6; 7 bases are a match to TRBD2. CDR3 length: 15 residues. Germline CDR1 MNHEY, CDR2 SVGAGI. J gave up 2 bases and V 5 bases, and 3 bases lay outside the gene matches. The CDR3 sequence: CASSAGGAGANVLTF. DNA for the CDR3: TGTGCCAGCAGTGCTGGGGGGGCTGGGGCCAACGTCCTGACTTTC.

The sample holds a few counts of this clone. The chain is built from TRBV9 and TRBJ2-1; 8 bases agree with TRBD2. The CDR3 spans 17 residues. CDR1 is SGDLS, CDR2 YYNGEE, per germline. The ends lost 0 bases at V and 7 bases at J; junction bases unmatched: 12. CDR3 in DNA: TGTGCCAGCAGCGTAGGAGGTAGCGGGGCGCCCGGGAATGAGCAGTTCTTC. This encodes CASSVGGSGAPGNEQFF.

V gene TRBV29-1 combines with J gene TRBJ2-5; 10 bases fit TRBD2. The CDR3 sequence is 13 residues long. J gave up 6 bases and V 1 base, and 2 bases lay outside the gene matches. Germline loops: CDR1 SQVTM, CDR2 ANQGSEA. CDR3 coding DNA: TGCAGCGTTGAAGCTAGCGGGGGAAAGACCCAGTACTTC. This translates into CSVEASGGKTQYF.

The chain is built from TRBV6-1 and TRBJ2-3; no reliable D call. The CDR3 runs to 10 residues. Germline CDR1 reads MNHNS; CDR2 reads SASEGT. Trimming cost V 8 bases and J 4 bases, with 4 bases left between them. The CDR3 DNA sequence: TGTGCCAGCGTTTCAGATACGCAGTATTTT. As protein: CASVSDTQYF.

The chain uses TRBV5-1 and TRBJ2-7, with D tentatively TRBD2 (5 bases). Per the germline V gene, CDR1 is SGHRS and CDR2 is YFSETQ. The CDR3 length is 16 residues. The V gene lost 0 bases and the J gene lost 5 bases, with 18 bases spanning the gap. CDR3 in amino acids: CASSLAESGPLDEQYF. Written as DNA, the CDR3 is TGCGCCAGCAGCTTGGCCGAGAGCGGACCCCTCGACGAGCAGTACTTC.

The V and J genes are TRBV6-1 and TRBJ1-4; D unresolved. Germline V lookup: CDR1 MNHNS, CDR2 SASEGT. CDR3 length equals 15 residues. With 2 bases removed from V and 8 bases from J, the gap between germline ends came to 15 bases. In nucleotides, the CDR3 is TGTGCCAGCAGTGAACTAGGGAGTCGTGACGAAAAACTGTTTTTT. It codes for CASSELGSRDEKLFF.

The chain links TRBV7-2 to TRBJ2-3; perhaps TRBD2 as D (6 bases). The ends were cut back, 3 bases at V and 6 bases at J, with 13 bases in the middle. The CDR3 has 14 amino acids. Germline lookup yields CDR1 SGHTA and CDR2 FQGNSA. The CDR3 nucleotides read TGTGCCAGCAGCTTGGGGACTCGAGGGGATACGCAGTATTTT. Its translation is CASSLGTRGDTQYF.

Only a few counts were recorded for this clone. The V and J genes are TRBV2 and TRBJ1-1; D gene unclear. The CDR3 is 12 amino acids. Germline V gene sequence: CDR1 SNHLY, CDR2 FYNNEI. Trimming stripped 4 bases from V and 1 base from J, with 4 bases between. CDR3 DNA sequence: TGTGCCAGCAGTGGAGGGAACACTGAAGCTTTCTTT. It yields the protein CASSGGNTEAFF.

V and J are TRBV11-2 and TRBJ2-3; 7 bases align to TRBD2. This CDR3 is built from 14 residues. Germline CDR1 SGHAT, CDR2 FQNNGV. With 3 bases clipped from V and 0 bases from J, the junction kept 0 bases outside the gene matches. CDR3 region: CASSFSGSTDTQYF. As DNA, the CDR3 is TGTGCCAGCAGCTTTAGCGGGAGCACAGATACGCAGTATTTT.

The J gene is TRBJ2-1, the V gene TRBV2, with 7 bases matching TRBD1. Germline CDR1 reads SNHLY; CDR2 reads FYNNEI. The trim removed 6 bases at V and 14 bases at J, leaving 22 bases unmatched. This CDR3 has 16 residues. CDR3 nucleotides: TGTGCCAGCAGACCAACGATCGGGACAAACAGGGGTGCGGAGTTCTTC. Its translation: CASRPTIGTNRGAEFF.

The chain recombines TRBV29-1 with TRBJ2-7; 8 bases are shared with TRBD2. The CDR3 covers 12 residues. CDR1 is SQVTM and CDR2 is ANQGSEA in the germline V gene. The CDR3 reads CSGKAGGDEQYF. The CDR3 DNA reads TGCAGTGGGAAGGCGGGGGGCGACGAGCAGTACTTC.